This T cell receptor (beta chain) was profiled in a study of cytomegalovirus exposure and HLA in healthy donors. Study-wide results and caveats: More clonal expansion characterized HLA-associated TCR beta chains than equally common others in a later analysis. Most TCR beta V segments were productive about 90% or about 30% of the time in an earlier analysis. When analyzed later, the rates of TCR association showed variation by HLA locus, with DRB1 the most and HLA-C the fewest. According to the study, 180 or so TCR beta chains were cytomegalovirus-associated.

As to this clone: The antigen is undetermined.

CDR1 and CDR2 (germline): SGHRS, YFSETQ. The CDR3 extends over 16 amino acids. V was pared by 0 bases and J by 0 bases, with 9 bases between. It was with 60 Vbeta and 13 Jbeta primers that the PCR ran. Using immunoSEQ multiplex PCR, the repertoire was profiled, and TCRdb retains in-frame clones only, with some absent. The sample holds roughly 120,000 clones, under 85% seen once. The chain uses TRBV5-1 and TRBJ1-4, with no clear D. The source is a woman between 50 and 59 years old in good health and CMV-seropositive. The sequenced material came from PBMCs. CDR3 in DNA: TGCGCCAGCAGCTTGGAGCCGGAGGCAACTAATGAAAAACTGTTTTTT. Translation: CASSLEPEATNEKLFF.